This T cell receptor (beta chain) was captured in a study of response to subunit inactivated influenza vaccine. General study results and limits: Every seasonal influenza vaccination brings in few new T cells, the authors suggested.

This clonotype showed up just a few times. What it binds is unknown. V was clipped by 3 bases and J by 8 bases, with 20 bases between them. The CDR3 is made up of 16 amino acids. MiXCR, run by TCRdb on the RT-PCR reads, gives a single entry per CDR3 protein. The repertoire holds more than 550,000 distinct CDR3 sequences, with about 12% as singletons. The chain is built from TRBV12-3 or TRBV12-4 and TRBJ2-1; D may be TRBD2 (6 bases). The sequenced sample was PBMCs from blood, obtained on the day of vaccination. This TCR was sampled from a man aged 50-60 years who received an inactivated influenza vaccine. Written as DNA, the CDR3 is TGTGCCAGCAGTTTTGGGGGGATAGTCGGGGGTCATGAGCAGTTCTTC. This translates into CASSFGGIVGGHEQFF.